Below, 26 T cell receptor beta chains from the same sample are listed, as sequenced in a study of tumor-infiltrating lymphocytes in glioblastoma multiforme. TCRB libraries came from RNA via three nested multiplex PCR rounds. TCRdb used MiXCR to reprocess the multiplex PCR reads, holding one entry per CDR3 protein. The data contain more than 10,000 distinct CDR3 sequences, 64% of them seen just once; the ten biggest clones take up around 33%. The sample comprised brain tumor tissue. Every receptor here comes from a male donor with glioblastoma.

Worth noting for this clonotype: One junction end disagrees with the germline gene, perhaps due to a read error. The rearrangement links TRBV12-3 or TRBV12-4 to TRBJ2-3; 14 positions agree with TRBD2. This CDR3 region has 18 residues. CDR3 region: CAGRTGLAGGERGDTQYF. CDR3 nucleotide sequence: TGTGCCGGCAGAACCGGACTAGCGGGAGGCGAAAGGGGAGATACGCAGTATTTT.

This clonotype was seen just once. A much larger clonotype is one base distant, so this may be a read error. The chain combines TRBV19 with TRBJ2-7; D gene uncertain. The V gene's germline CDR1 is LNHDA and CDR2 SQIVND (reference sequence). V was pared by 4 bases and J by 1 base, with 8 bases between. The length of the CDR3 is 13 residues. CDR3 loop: CASSTRNSYEQYF. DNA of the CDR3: TGTGCCAGTAGTACCCGCAATTCCTACGAGCAGTACTTC.

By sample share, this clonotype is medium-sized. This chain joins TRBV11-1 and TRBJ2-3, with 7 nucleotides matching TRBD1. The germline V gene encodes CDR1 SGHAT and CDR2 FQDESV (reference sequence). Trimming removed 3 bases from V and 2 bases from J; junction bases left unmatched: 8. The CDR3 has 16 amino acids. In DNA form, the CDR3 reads TGTGCCAGCAGCTTTTTCGGACAGGTAGACACAGATACGCAGTATTTT. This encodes CASSFFGQVDTDTQYF. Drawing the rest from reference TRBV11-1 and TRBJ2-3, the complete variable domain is EAEVAQSPRYKITEKSQAVAFWCDPISGHATLYWYRQILGQGPELLVQFQDESVVDDSQLPKDRFSAERLKGVDSTLKIQPAELGDSAMYLCASSFFGQVDTDTQYFGPGTRLTVL.

The CDR3 DNA reads as TGCGCCAGCTGGAAGGAGGGGGCTTCGCAATACTTC. Amino acids: CASWKEGASQYF. The genes are TRBV5-1 and TRBJ2-7, with D tentatively TRBD1 (7 bases). V gave up 7 bases and J gave up 13 bases, with 21 bases separating them. CDR1 is SGHRS and CDR2 is YFSETQ in the germline V gene. This CDR3 has 12 residues.

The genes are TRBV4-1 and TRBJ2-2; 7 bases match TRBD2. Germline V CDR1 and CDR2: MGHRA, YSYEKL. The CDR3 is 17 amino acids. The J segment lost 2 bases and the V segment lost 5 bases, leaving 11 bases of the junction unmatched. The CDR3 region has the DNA TGCGCCAGCAGCTTACGGCCCGGCGGGGGTAACACCGGGGAGCTGTTTTTT. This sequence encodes CASSLRPGGGNTGELFF.

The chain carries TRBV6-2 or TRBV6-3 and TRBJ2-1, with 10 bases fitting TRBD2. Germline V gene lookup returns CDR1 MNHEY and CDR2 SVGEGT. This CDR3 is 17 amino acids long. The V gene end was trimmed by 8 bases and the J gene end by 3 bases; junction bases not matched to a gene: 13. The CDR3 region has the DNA TGTGCCAGCCGCCGCGCCCCCGGGACTAGCGTCTACAATGAGCAGTTCTTC. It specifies CASRRAPGTSVYNEQFF.

CDR3 residues: CSAPRTGTTLDTQYF. The CDR3 region has the DNA TGCAGTGCCCCACGGACAGGGACGACCCTTGATACGCAGTATTTT. The chain is built from TRBV20-1 and TRBJ2-3; 8 nucleotides line up with TRBD1. The CDR3 sequence is 15 residues long. In germline, CDR1 is DFQATT, CDR2 SNEGSKA (reference sequence). V lost 6 bases to trimming and J lost 6 bases; unmatched junction nucleotides: 14.

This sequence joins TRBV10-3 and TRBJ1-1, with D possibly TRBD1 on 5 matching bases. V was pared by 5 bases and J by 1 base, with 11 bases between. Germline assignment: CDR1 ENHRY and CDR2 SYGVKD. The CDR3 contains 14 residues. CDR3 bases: TGTGCCATCAGTAAGGGAGGGGAGAACACTGAAGCTTTCTTT. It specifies CAISKGGENTEAFF.

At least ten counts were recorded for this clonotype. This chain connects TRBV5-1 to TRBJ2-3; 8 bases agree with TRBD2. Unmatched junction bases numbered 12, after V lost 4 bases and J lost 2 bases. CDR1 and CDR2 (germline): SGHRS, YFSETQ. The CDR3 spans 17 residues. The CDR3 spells CASSNNPVGRATDTQYF. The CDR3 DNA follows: TGCGCCAGCAGCAACAACCCGGTCGGGAGGGCCACAGATACGCAGTATTTT.

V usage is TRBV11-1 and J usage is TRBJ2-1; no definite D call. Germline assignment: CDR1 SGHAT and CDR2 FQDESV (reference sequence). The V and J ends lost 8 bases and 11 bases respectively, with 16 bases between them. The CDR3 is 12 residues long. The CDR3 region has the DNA TGTGCCAGCCCCTTAATTGGGGATAAGCAGTTCTTC. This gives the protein CASPLIGDKQFF.

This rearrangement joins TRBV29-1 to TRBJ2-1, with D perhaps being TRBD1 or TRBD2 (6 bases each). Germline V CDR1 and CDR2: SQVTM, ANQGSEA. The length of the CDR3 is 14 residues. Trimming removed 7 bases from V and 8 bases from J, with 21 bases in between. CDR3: CSAQGGVVYDEQFF. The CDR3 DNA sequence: TGCAGCGCACAGGGAGGAGTGGTTTACGATGAGCAGTTCTTC.

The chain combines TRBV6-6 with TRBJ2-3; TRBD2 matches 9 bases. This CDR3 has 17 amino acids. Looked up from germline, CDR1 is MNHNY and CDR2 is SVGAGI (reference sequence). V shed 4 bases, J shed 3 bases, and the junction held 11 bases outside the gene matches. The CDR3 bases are TGTGCCAGCAGTTTTGCCGTAGCGGGGGAGGGGACAGATACGCAGTATTTT. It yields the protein CASSFAVAGEGTDTQYF.

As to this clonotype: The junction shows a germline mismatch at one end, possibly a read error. CDR3 in DNA: TGCGCCAGCAGCTTGTCGCTCGGACAGCCCAATTTGGCCTTC. It is translated as CASSLSLGQPNLAF. The chain combines TRBV5-1 with TRBJ2-1, with D perhaps matching TRBD1 (6 bases). The CDR3 covers 14 residues. The germline V gene encodes CDR1 SGHRS and CDR2 YFSETQ.

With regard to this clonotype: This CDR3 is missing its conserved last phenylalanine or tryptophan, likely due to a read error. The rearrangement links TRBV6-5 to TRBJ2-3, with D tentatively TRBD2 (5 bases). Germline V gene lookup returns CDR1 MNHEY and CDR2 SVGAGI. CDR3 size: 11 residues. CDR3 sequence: CASSYGDTQYL. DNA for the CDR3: TGTGCCAGCAGCTACGGGGATACTCAGTATCTT.

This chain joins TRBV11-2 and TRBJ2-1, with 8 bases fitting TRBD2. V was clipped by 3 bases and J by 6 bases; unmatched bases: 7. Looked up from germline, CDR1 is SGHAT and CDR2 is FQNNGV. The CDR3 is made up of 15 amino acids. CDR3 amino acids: CASSFQSGTSNEQFF. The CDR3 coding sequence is TGTGCCAGCAGCTTCCAATCCGGGACTAGCAATGAGCAGTTCTTC.

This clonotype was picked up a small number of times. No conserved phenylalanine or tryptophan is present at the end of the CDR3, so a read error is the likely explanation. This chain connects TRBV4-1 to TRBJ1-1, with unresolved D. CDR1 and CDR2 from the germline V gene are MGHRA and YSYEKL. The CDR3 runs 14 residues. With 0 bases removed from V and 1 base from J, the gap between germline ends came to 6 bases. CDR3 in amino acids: CASSQDTGNTEAFS. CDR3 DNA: TGCGCCAGCAGCCAAGACACGGGGAACACTGAAGCTTTCTCT.

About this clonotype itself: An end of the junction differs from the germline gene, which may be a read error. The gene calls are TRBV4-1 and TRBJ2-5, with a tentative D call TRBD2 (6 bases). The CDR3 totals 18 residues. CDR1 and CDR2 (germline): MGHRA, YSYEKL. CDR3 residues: CASSHTLGIVWGRETQNF. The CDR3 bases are TGCGCCAGCAGCCACACGTTGGGGATAGTATGGGGCCGGGAGACCCAGAACTTC.

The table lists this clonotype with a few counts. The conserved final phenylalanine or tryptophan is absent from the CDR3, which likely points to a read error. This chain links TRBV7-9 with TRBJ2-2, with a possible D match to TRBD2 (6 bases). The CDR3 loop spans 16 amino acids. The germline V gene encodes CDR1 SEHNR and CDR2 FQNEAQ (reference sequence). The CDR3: CASSLAPAGYPGELFL. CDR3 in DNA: TGTGCCAGCAGCCTAGCGCCTGCAGGATACCCCGGGGAGCTGTTTTTG.

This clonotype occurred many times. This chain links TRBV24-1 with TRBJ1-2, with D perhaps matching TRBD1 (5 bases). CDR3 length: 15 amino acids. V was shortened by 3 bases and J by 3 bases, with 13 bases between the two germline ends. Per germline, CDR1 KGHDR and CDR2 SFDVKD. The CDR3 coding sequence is TGTGCCACCAGTGATGCGGGACGATCAGACTATGGCTACACCTTC. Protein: CATSDAGRSDYGYTF.

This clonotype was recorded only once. The CDR3 coding sequence is TGCAGTGTTAGGTTTAGCGGTGGGGCCCAATCTGGCGCCGGGGAGCTGTTTTTT. Protein: CSVRFSGGAQSGAGELFF. The rearrangement joins TRBV20-1 to TRBJ2-2, with D tentatively TRBD2 (6 bases). The CDR3 sequence is 18 residues long. The germline gives CDR1 DFQATT, CDR2 SNEGSKA (reference sequence). The ends were cut back, 7 bases at V and 6 bases at J, with 30 bases in the middle.

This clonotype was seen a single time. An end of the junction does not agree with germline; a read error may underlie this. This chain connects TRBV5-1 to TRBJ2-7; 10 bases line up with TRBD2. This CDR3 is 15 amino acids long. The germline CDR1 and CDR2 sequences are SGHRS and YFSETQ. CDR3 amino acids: CASSFSGLAGDVQYF. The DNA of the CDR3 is TGCGCAAGCAGCTTCTCGGGCCTAGCGGGAGATGTGCAGTACTTC.

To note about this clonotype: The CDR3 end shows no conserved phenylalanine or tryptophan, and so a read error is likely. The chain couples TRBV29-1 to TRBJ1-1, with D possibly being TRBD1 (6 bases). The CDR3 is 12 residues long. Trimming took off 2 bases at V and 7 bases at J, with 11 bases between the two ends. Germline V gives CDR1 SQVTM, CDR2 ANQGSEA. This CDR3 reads CSVEIGDIEAFY. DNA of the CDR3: TGCAGCGTTGAAATAGGGGACATTGAAGCTTTCTAT.

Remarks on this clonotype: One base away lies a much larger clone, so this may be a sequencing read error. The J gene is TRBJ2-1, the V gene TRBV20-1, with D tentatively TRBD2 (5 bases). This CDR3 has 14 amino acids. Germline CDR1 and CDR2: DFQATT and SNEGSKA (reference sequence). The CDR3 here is CSARERVSYNEQFF. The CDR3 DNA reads TGCAGTGCAAGAGAGAGGGTCTCCTACAATGAGCAGTTCTTC.

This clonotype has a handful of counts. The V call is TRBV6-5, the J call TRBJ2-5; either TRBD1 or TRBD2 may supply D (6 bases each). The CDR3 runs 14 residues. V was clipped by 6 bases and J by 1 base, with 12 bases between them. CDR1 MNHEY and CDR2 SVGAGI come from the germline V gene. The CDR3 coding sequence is TGTGCCAGCAGGCGGGACACCACCCAAGAGACCCAGTACTTC. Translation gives CASRRDTTQETQYF.

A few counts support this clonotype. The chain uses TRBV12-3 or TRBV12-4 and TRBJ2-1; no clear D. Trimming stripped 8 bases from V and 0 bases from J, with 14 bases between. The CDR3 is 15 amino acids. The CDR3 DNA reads TGTGCCAGCGGGCGAGGTTCCAGCTCCTACAATGAGCAGTTCTTC. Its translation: CASGRGSSSYNEQFF.

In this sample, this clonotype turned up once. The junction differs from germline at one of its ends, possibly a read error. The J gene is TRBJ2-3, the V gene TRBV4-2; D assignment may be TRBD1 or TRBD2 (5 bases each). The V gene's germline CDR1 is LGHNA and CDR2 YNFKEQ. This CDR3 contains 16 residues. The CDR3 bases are TGTGCCAGCAGCCGCGCCGAGGGCGCCTCGACAGATACGCACTATTTT. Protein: CASSRAEGASTDTHYF.